These T cell receptor beta chains were read from a single sample in a study of T cell responses to AZD1222 COVID-19 vaccine. Sequenced by immunoSEQ multiplex PCR; TCRdb stores in-frame clones only, minus some. The sample has about 130,000 clones; roughly 90% are singletons. The sample in question was peripheral blood, obtained on day 0 of AZD1222 vaccination. These receptors all come from an adult in good health. CDR3s leave out the opening cysteine and the closing phenylalanine or tryptophan. D genes are given only for firm matches.

j_gene	d_gene	v_gene	CDR3aa
TRBJ2-3	TRBD1	TRBV9	ASSDRQGGDTQY
TRBJ2-3	TRBD2	TRBV7-9	ASSDLAGDRTQY
TRBJ1-1	-	TRBV4-1	ASSQGTLGPRNTEAF
TRBJ2-4	-	TRBV13	ASSPPGARAKNIQY
TRBJ2-7	-	TRBV18	ASSPESTGPYEQY
TRBJ2-7	TRBD1	TRBV6-1	ASSEAPGQGAGEQY
TRBJ2-7	-	TRBV28	ASTDTDTYEQY
TRBJ2-1	-	TRBV19	ASRPQGSNEQF
TRBJ1-2	TRBD1	TRBV9	ASSGGQGFIYGYT
TRBJ1-3	-	TRBV15	ATSRDRGNTIY
TRBJ1-1	-	TRBV5-5	ASSLAAGATEAF
TRBJ1-6	-	TRBV13	ASSAARKNNSPLH
TRBJ1-5	TRBD1	TRBV27	ASRRQGLNNQPQH
TRBJ1-2	TRBD1	TRBV4-3	ASSQDLGTGIGYT
TRBJ2-1	-	TRBV7-8	ASSLTYNEQF
TRBJ2-2	TRBD1	TRBV7-9	AYPGTGSVGELF
TRBJ2-3	-	TRBV3-1/TRBV3-2	ASSQEVGAGGSATQY
TRBJ1-1	-	TRBV6-5	ASSYLVSGGVEAF
TRBJ2-6	-	TRBV9	ASSVYRERRTEVRAGANVLT
TRBJ1-6	-	TRBV19	ASSQGINSPLH
TRBJ1-5	-	TRBV6-1	ASSTDSNQPQH
TRBJ1-6	-	TRBV11-2	ASSPTPSGMGSPLH
TRBJ1-5	-	TRBV7-2	ASSLSDLGNQPQH
TRBJ1-2	-	TRBV6-2/TRBV6-3	ASSLGTASRVGGYT
TRBJ2-7	-	TRBV14	ASSQAGEEQY
TRBJ2-5	-	TRBV6-4	ASSDSLETQY
TRBJ2-1	-	TRBV2	ASRGTVARTSSYNEQF
TRBJ1-1	-	TRBV6-5	ASSHGGTRNTEAF
TRBJ1-3	-	TRBV2	ASSERTNSGNTIY
TRBJ1-1	-	TRBV7-2	ASSLGPTGRDTEAF
TRBJ1-1	-	TRBV18	TSSPPAGVPTEAF
TRBJ1-4	-	TRBV30	AWEVGMKLF
TRBJ1-5	-	TRBV3-1/TRBV3-2	ASSQAGYGQPQH
TRBJ2-3	-	TRBV10-3	AISESRRGLTDTQY
TRBJ1-5	-	TRBV5-5	ASSLGENSNQPQH
TRBJ2-2	-	TRBV24-1	ATSGLTAGELF
TRBJ2-6	-	TRBV4-2	ASSQAVQGSGANVLT
TRBJ2-7	TRBD2	TRBV28	ASSVAGVRHEQY
TRBJ1-1	-	TRBV28	ASRVNTEAF
TRBJ1-1	-	TRBV5-6	ASSPDRHTEAF